The sequence of this TCR beta chain was determined in a study of shared clonotypes between healthy human individuals. Study results and caveats: With a few donors compared, around 5% of naive CD4 clonotypes were shared.

Running of the assay took place at deep level. Repertoires were generated with immunoSEQ multiplex PCR, while TCRdb's copy carries only in-frame clones and drops some. The data contain 2,500,000 or so clones, approximately 94% of them singletons. Healthy and HIV-negative, the adult donors had no recent acute infections or vaccinations. In the case of this clone: The antigen remains undetermined.

The receptor comes from a man younger than 30 in good health. Some clones in this sample may be carry-over from other donors' samples. Material: naive CD4+ T cells from PBMCs. Documented subset: CD45RA+ positively selected.

CDR3 sequence reads: CASSRDRGEKLFF. In DNA, the CDR3 is TGTGCCAGCAGTCGTGACAGGGGTGAAAAACTGTTTTTT. This sequence joins TRBV6-6 and TRBJ1-4; 8 bases fit TRBD1. Germline V gene sequence: CDR1 MNHNY, CDR2 SVGAGI (reference sequence). This CDR3 is built from 13 residues. V lost 5 bases, J lost 7 bases, and 3 bases stayed unmatched.